The present T cell receptor beta chain was sequenced within a study of cytomegalovirus exposure and HLA in healthy donors. Overall study context: Earlier, 150 million to 200 million T cells were analyzed, and 90 million to 140 million unique TCR beta sequences were found among them. Regarding the study as a whole: Reports indicated that the classifier achieved high specificity and sensitivity in diagnosing cytomegalovirus status. By a later analysis, the bulk of CMV-associated TCR beta chains appeared HLA-restricted.

This CDR3 has 15 residues. Germline V lookup: CDR1 LGHNA, CDR2 YSLEER. With 0 bases removed from V and 7 bases from J, the gap between germline ends came to 14 bases. Regarding this clone: Its antigen is unknown.

Vbeta (60) and Jbeta (13) primers were used in the PCR. Clones were read by immunoSEQ multiplex PCR, and TCRdb kept only the in-frame ones, dropping some. This sample has about 30,000 clones, with just under 90% found just once. Each donor was nominally healthy when sampled (though unrecorded immune exposures were likely). J is TRBJ2-3 and V is TRBV4-3, with a tentative D call TRBD2 (6 bases). The material sequenced was PBMCs. This TCR came from a boy between 10 and 17 years old in good health and CMV-seronegative. The CDR3 nucleotides are TGCGCCAGCAGCCAAGATAGAAGACTAGAAAATACGCAGTATTTT. Protein: CASSQDRRLENTQYF.